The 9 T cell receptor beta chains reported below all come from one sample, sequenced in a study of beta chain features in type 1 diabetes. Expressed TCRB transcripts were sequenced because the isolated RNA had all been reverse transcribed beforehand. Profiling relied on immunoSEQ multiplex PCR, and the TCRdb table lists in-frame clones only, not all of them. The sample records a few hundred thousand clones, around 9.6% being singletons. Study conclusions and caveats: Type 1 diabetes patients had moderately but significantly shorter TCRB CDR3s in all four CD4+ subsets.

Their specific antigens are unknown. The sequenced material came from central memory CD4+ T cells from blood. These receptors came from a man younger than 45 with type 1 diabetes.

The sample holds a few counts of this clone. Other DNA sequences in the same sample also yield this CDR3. CDR3 sequence (DNA): TGTGCCAGCGGGCCGGGGGGGGCCCTCTACAATGAGCAGTTCTTC. The encoded protein is CASGPGGALYNEQFF. The J gene is TRBJ2-1, the V gene TRBV6-5; 8 bases are a match to TRBD2. The germline CDR1 and CDR2 sequences are MNHEY and SVGAGI. This CDR3 comprises 15 residues. V trimming: 8 bases; J trimming: 3 bases; junction bases outside the gene matches: 9.

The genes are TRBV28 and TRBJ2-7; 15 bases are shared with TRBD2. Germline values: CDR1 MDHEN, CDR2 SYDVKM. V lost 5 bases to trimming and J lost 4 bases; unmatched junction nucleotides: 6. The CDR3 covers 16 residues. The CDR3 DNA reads TGTGCCAGCAGTCTAGCCGGGACTAGCGGGAGGTACGAGCAGTACTTC. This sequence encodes CASSLAGTSGRYEQYF.

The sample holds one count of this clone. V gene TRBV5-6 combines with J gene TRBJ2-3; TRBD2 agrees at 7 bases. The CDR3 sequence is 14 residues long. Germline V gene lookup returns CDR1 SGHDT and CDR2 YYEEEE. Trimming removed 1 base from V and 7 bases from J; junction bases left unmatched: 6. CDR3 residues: CASSLPDSGYTQYF. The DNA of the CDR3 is TGTGCCAGCAGCTTGCCGGATAGCGGGTATACGCAGTATTTT.

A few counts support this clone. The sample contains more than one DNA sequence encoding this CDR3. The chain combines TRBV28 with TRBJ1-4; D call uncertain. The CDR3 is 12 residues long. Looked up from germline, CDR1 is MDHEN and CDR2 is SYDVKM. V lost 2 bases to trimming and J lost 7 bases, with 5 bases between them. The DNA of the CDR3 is TGTGCCAGCAGTTTACAGAGTGAAAAACTGTTTTTT. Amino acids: CASSLQSEKLFF.

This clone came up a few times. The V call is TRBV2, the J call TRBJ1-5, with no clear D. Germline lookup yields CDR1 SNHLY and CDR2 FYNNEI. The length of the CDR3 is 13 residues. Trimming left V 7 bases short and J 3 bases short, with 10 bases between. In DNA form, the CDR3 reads TGTGCCAGCACCCCCGAATTCAATCAGCCCCAGCATTTT. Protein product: CASTPEFNQPQHF.

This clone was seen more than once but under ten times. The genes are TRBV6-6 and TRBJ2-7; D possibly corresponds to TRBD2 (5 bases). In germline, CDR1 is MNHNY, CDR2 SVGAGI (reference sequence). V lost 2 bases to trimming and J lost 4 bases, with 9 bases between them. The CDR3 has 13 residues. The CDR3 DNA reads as TGTGCCAGCAGTTACGATGCGGGTTACGAGCAGTACTTC. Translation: CASSYDAGYEQYF.

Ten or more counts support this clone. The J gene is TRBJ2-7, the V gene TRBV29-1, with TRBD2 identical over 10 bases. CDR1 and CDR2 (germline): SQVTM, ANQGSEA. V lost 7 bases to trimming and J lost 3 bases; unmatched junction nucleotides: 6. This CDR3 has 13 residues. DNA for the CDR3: TGCAGCGGCCTTAGCGGGAGGAACTACGAGCAGTACTTC. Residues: CSGLSGRNYEQYF.

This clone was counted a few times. In DNA, the CDR3 is TGTGCCAGCAACAGGCCCGGCGTGGAAGAGACCCAGTACTTC. Its protein is CASNRPGVEETQYF. The V call is TRBV28, the J call TRBJ2-5; TRBD1 is a possible D gene (5 bases). Trimming took off 7 bases at V and 3 bases at J, with 15 bases between the two ends. The CDR3 consists of 14 residues. The germline gives CDR1 MDHEN, CDR2 SYDVKM.

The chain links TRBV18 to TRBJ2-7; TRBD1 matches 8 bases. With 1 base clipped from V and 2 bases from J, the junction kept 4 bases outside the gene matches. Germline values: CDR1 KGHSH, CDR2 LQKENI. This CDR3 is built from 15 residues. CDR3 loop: CASSPRTGLPYEQYF. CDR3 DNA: TGTGCCAGCTCACCACGGACAGGGCTTCCCTACGAGCAGTACTTC.